This TCR beta chain was sequenced in a study of cytomegalovirus exposure and HLA in healthy donors. While unrecorded immune exposures were likely, the donors were nominally healthy when sampled. Study-wide results and caveats: An Asian-associated ancestry cluster reportedly showed fewer N-insertions than the roughly 670-donor mean in a later analysis.

With 60 Vbeta and 13 Jbeta primers, the PCR was carried out. Some clones are missing from TCRdb's copy, which holds only in-frame ones; the method was immunoSEQ multiplex PCR. The sample gives 190,000 or so clones, about 80% of which show up once; 0.6% to 0.7% is in the top ten. About this clone itself: What it recognizes is unknown.

Germline CDR1 MDHEN, CDR2 SYDVKM. The CDR3 is made up of 15 amino acids. V lost 5 bases to trimming and J lost 6 bases; unmatched junction nucleotides: 9. The specimen sequenced was PBMCs. This TCR was sampled from a boy aged 10-17 years in good health and CMV-seronegative. V is TRBV28 and J is TRBJ1-4; 7 positions agree with TRBD1. CDR3 coding DNA: TGTGCCAGCAGTGGAGGGACAGTGAGACATGAAAAACTGTTTTTT. This codes for CASSGGTVRHEKLFF.